This T cell receptor (beta chain) was sequenced in a study of blood T cell repertoires in COVID-19. At the level of the study: Italy, Spain and the United States were the sources of the convalescent and acute COVID-19 samples. T cells, B-cell-depleted T cells, or PBMCs supplied cDNA or gDNA.

V gave up 0 bases and J gave up 6 bases, with 12 bases separating them. Germline V gene lookup returns CDR1 MGHRA and CDR2 YSYEKL. The CDR3 runs 16 residues. Per the study methods: The assay estimated nucleated cells by amplifying reference gene primers. Clones were read by immunoSEQ multiplex PCR, and TCRdb kept only the in-frame ones, dropping some. V and J calls and clone size are those listed in that table; D and trimming were worked out from the DNA. The sample includes just over 35,000 clones, around 90% seen only once; the top ten take around 20%. The V gene is TRBV4-1, the J gene TRBJ1-6, with D perhaps matching TRBD1 (6 bases). The receptor was derived from a man between 60 and 75 years old with acute or convalescent COVID-19. The sequenced material came from peripheral blood. The CDR3, as DNA: TGCGCCAGCAGCCAAGAATGGACAGTGTCTAATTCACCCCTCCACTTT. This codes for CASSQEWTVSNSPLHF.